This entry concerns a single TCR beta chain. This CDR3 region has 18 residues. The data were taken from a study of blood T cell repertoires in COVID-19. Background on the study: Acute and convalescent COVID-19 samples came from the United States, Italy and Spain. PBMCs, B-cell-depleted T cells, or T cells provided the cDNA or gDNA that made up the material.

Original handling: Estimates of nucleated cell counts were drawn from the amplification of reference gene primers. Profiling relied on immunoSEQ multiplex PCR, and the TCRdb table lists in-frame clones only, not all of them. V and J calls and clone size are given by that table; D and trimming were obtained from the DNA. Among some 130,000 clones, around 88% were seen once, and the ten largest hold 10%. Sequencing was carried out using peripheral blood. The sequence was obtained from a man aged 50 to 59 with acute or convalescent COVID-19. The V and J genes are TRBV1 and TRBJ2-3; the DNA was not used to check the table's D call, TRBD2. TRBV1 is a pseudogene. The CDR3 loop reads CTSSQAQRLRGGTDTQYF. CDR3 DNA sequence: TGCACCAGCAGCCAAGCCCAGCGTCTACGAGGCGGCACAGATACGCAGTATTTT.